The 8 T cell receptor beta chains below come from one sample, sequenced in a study of blood T cell repertoires in COVID-19. Generated by immunoSEQ multiplex PCR, the TCRdb table keeps only in-frame clones and is missing some. The table records under 300,000 clones, 70% to 85% of them present only once. The sequenced sample consisted of PBMCs or T cells enriched from blood (not recorded which). These receptors originate from a man in his forties or fifties who had recovered from COVID-19.

The chain is built from TRBV9 and TRBJ1-2; the match to TRBD1 covers 7 bases. The CDR3 is 15 residues long. V was clipped by 6 bases and J by 1 base; unmatched bases: 9. Germline lookup yields CDR1 SGDLS and CDR2 YYNGEE. CDR3 sequence (DNA): TGTGCCAGCAACCCTTGGGCAGGGGGTAACTATGGCTACACCTTC. Translation gives CASNPWAGGNYGYTF.

The chain is built from TRBV28 and TRBJ1-5; 10 nucleotides align to TRBD1. Looked up from germline, CDR1 is MDHEN and CDR2 is SYDVKM. Trimming removed 7 bases from V and 6 bases from J; junction bases left unmatched: 12. This CDR3 comprises 16 residues. This CDR3 is CASTKSGTGVGQPQHF. CDR3 sequence (DNA): TGTGCCAGCACCAAGTCCGGGACAGGGGTCGGTCAGCCCCAGCATTTT.

The chain joins TRBV28 to TRBJ2-7; D perhaps matches TRBD2 (5 bases). Germline lookup yields CDR1 MDHEN and CDR2 SYDVKM. V lost 6 bases and J lost 0, with 15 bases in between. This CDR3 has 15 amino acids. CDR3 DNA sequence: TGTGCCAGCAGGTCCGGCCGGGGTAGCTCCTACGAGCAGTACTTC. This translates into CASRSGRGSSYEQYF.

This clone appeared a single time. The chain uses TRBV5-6 and TRBJ2-7, with TRBD2 as a possible D gene (5 bases). Germline CDR1 SGHDT, CDR2 YYEEEE. The CDR3 has 15 amino acids. Trimming cost V 0 bases and J 4 bases, with 14 bases left between them. CDR3 coding DNA: TGTGCCAGCAGCTTGGTGGGAGTGTCTCGATACGAGCAGTACTTC. Protein: CASSLVGVSRYEQYF.

In this sample, this clone turned up once. In nucleotides, the CDR3 is TGTGCCAGCAGCCTCACAGGGGTAATAGAAAAACTGTTTTTT. Amino acid sequence: CASSLTGVIEKLFF. This chain links TRBV3-1 (or the pseudogene TRBV3-2) with TRBJ1-4, with 7 bases that match TRBD1. V dropped 4 bases and J dropped 8; count of bases not matched to a gene: 7. Germline-derived CDR1 and CDR2 are LGHDT and YNNKEL (reference sequence). CDR3 size: 14 residues.

The chain employs TRBV7-8 and TRBJ2-7, with D perhaps matching TRBD2 (6 bases). This CDR3 is built from 14 residues. The V gene's germline CDR1 is SGHVS and CDR2 FQNEAQ. Trimming stripped 7 bases from V and 5 bases from J, with 18 bases between. The CDR3 spells CASTSRGAGHEQYF. In nucleotides, the CDR3 is TGTGCCAGCACTTCGAGGGGCGCGGGACACGAGCAGTACTTC.

This clone is a singleton in its sample. Other DNA sequences in the sample encode the same CDR3. J is TRBJ2-5 and V is TRBV20-1, with a weak D call TRBD1 (5 bases). The CDR3 length is 13 residues. Trimming pared 3 bases from V and 2 bases from J, leaving 10 bases between. The V gene's germline CDR1 is DFQATT and CDR2 SNEGSKA (reference sequence). The DNA for the CDR3 is TGCAGTGCTAGTTCAAGGGGTCAAGAGACCCAGTACTTC. Translating gives CSASSRGQETQYF.

This rearrangement joins TRBV5-8 to TRBJ2-7, with D perhaps TRBD1 (5 bases). The CDR3 consists of 14 residues. From germline, CDR1 is SGHTS and CDR2 YDEGEE. Trimming pared 4 bases from V and 0 bases from J, leaving 11 bases between. DNA of the CDR3: TGTGCCAGCAGCGGCGACAGACGCTCCTACGAGCAGTACTTC. Protein: CASSGDRRSYEQYF. Full variable domain (outside the CDR3, taken from reference TRBV5-8 and TRBJ2-7): EAGVTQSPTHLIKTRGQQATLRCSPISGHTSVYWYQQALGLGLQFLLWYDEGEERNRGNFPPRFSGRQFPNYSSELNVNALELEDSALYLCASSGDRRSYEQYFGPGTRLTVT.